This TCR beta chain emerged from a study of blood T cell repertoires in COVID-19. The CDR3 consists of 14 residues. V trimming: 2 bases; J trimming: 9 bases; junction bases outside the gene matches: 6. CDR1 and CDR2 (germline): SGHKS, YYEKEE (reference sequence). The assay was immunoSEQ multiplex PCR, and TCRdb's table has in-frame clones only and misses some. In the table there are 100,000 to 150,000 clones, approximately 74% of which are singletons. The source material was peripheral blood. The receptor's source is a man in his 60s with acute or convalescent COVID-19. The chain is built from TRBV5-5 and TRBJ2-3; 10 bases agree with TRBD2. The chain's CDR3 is CASSFPSGGETQYF. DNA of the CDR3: TGTGCCAGCAGCTTCCCTAGCGGGGGAGAGACGCAGTATTTT.